This T cell receptor (beta chain) stems from a study of response to subunit inactivated influenza vaccine. Overall study results and limits: Every seasonal influenza vaccination brings in few new T cells, the authors suggested.

Germline V gives CDR1 MNHEY, CDR2 SVGEGT. This CDR3 region has 17 residues. V shed 1 base and J 4 bases; nucleotides not matched to a gene: 11. TCRdb passed the RT-PCR reads through MiXCR, listing each CDR3 protein once. The repertoire holds hundreds of thousands of distinct CDR3 sequences, about 8% seen once, with approximately 13% in the top ten. As regards this clonotype: Its antigen is not known.

This receptor was obtained from a man between 50 and 75 years old who received an inactivated influenza vaccine. This rearrangement joins TRBV6-2 or TRBV6-3 to TRBJ2-3; TRBD2 matches 7 bases. Source: PBMCs from blood, taken around 25 months after vaccination. Written as DNA, the CDR3 is TGTGCCAGCAGTTACTTTTATCTAGCGGAGAATCCAGATACGCAGTATTTT. It encodes CASSYFYLAENPDTQYF.